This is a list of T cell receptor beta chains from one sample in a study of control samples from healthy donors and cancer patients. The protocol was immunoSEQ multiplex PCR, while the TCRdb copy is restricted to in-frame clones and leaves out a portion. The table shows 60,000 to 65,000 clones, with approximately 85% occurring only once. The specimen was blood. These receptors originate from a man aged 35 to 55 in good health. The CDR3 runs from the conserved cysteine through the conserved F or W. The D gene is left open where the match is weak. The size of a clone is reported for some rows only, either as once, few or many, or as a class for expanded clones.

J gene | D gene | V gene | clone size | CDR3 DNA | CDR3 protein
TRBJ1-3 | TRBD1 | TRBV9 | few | TGTGCCAGCAGCGGAGGGACAGCATCCCTGCTAAACACCATATATTTT | CASSGGTASLLNTIYF
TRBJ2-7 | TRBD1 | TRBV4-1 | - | TGCGCCAGCAGCCAACCGGACAGGGGGATTTCTAGCGGGCAGTACTTC | CASSQPDRGISSGQYF
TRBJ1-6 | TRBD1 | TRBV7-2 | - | TGTGCCAGCAGCCCTCGACAGGGCAATTCACCCCTCCACTTT | CASSPRQGNSPLHF
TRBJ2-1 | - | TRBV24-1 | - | TGTGCCACCAGTGACCCCGGGACGCCGAGCTCCTACAATGAGCAGTTCTTC | CATSDPGTPSSYNEQFF
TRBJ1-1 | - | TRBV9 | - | TGTGCCAGCAGCGTCCAGGGGAACACTGAAGCTTTCTTT | CASSVQGNTEAFF
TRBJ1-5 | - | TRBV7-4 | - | TGTGCCAGCAGCTTCAGGTGGCAGCCCCAGCATTTT | CASSFRWQPQHF
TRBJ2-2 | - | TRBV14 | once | TGTGCCAGCAGCCGTTTAGTCGGGGAGCTGTTTTTT | CASSRLVGELFF
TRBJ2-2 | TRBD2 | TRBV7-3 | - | TGTGCCAGCAGCTCCTGGACTAGCGGGGGAGAAACCGGGGAGCTGTTTTTT | CASSSWTSGGETGELFF
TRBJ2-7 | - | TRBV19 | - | TGTGCCAGTAGTATGGACAGTATGCACTCCTACGAGCAGTACTTC | CASSMDSMHSYEQYF
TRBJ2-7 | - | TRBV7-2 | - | TGTGCCAGCAGCTTAGTAGGCCAAACCTACGAGCAGTACTTC | CASSLVGQTYEQYF
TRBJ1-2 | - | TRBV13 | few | TGTGCCAGCAGCACCCCCAGAAGGGCGGATGGCTACACCTTC | CASSTPRRADGYTF
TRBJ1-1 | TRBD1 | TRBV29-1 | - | TGCAGCGTTGACACAGGGGGGGGCACTGAAGCTTTCTTT | CSVDTGGGTEAFF
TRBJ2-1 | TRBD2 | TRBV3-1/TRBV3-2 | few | TGTGCCAGCAGCTTTCAAGCGGGGGGCGACTACAATGAGCAGTTCTTC | CASSFQAGGDYNEQFF
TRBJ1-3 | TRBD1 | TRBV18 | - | TGTGCCAGCTCACCACCCCGAGGACAGGGGGCAGATGGAAACACCATATATTTT | CASSPPRGQGADGNTIYF
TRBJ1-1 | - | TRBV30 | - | TGTGCCTGGAGTGAGGGGATTAACAGGGTGAACACTGAAGCTTTCTTT | CAWSEGINRVNTEAFF
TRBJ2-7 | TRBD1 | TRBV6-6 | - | TGTGCCAGCAGAGGGACAGTCTCCTACGAGCAGTACTTC | CASRGTVSYEQYF
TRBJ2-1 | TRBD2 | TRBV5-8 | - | TGTGCCAGCAGCTTGGGACTAGCGGGGTTATCCTACAATGAGCAGTTCTTC | CASSLGLAGLSYNEQFF
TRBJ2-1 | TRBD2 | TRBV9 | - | TGTGCCAGCAGCCCCAGGGAGGTCATACTAGCGGGGCCGTTCTTC | CASSPREVILAGPFF
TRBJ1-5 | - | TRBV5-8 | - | TGTGCCAGCAGCTTAGGTACATCCGATAGCAATCAGCCCCAGCATTTT | CASSLGTSDSNQPQHF
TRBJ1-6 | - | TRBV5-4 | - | TGTGCCAGCAGCACGTGGGGGTCACCCCTCCACTTT | CASSTWGSPLHF
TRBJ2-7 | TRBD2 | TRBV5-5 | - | TGTGCCAGCAGCTTAAGGCGGGAGGTCACCTACGAGCAGTACTTC | CASSLRREVTYEQYF
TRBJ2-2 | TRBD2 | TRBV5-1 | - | TGCGCCAGCAGCTTGGCCCTAGCGGGGAACACCGGGGAGCTGTTTTTT | CASSLALAGNTGELFF
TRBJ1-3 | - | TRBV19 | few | TGTGCCAGTACTTCGTCAGGAAACACCATATATTTT | CASTSSGNTIYF
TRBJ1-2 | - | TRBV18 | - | TGTGCCAGCTCACCGACCGATAACTATGGCTACACCTTC | CASSPTDNYGYTF
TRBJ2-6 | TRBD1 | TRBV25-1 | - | TGTGCCAGCAGTGGGGACAGGGAAACCAACGTCCTGACTTTC | CASSGDRETNVLTF
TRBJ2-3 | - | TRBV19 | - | TGTGCCAGTAGTATTGTTTCTTCGTTCGGGGGGCCAAGTCCTTACACAGATACGCAGTATTTT | CASSIVSSFGGPSPYTDTQYF
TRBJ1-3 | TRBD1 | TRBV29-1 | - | TGCAGCGCCCGACGGGGGACAGGTTATGACTCTGGAAACACCATATATTTT | CSARRGTGYDSGNTIYF
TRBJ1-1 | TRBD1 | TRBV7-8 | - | TGTGCCAGCAGCTTAGAGACAGGGTTCTGGACTGAAGCTTTCTTT | CASSLETGFWTEAFF
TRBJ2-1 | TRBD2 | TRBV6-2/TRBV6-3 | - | TGTGCCAGCAGTTACTGGGGACTAGCGATGGCCAATGAGCAGTTCTTC | CASSYWGLAMANEQFF
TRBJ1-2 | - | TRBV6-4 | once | TGTGCCAGCTGGACAGTGAACTATGGCTACACCTTC | CASWTVNYGYTF
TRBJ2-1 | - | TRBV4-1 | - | TGCGCCAGCAGCACGCAGACCGGGACGCTTTCCTACAATGAGCAGTTCTTC | CASSTQTGTLSYNEQFF
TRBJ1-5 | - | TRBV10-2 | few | TGCGCCAGCAGTGATGGCGGAAATCAGCCCCAGCATTTT | CASSDGGNQPQHF
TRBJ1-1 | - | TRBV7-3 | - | TGTGCCAGCAGCTCAACCCCACCTGGGGGTGAGGCTTTCTTT | CASSSTPPGGEAFF
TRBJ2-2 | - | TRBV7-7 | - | TGTGCTAGCAGCTTATCTACCGGGGAGCTGTTTTTT | CASSLSTGELFF
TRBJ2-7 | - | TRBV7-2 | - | TGTGCCAGCAGGTATAGACAGGAGATGACATACGAGCAGTACTTC | CASRYRQEMTYEQYF
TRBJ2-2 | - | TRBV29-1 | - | TGCAGCGTAAGTAGGACAGCGAACACCGGGGAGCTGTTTTTT | CSVSRTANTGELFF
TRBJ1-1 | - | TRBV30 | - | TGTGCCTGGGGAGGGGGTTCTAGGGCTGAAGCTTTCTTT | CAWGGGSRAEAFF
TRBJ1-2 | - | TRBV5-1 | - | TGCGCCAGCAGCTTGGCTGGACCTTTAAATAACTATGGCTACACCTTC | CASSLAGPLNNYGYTF
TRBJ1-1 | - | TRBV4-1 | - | TGCGCCAGCAGCCAATCCACAGGGTCGGGGACTGAAGCTTTCTTT | CASSQSTGSGTEAFF
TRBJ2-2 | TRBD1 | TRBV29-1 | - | TGCAGCGTTTCGGACAGGCCGAACACCGGGGAGCTGTTTTTT | CSVSDRPNTGELFF
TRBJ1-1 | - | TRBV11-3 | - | TGTGCCAGCAGCTTAGTATCGGAAGGCACTGAAGCTTTCTTT | CASSLVSEGTEAFF
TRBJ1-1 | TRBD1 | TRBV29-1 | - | TGCAGCGTTGTTGTCCAGGACAGGGGGCCAGCTTTCTTT | CSVVVQDRGPAFF
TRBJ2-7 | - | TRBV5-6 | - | TGTGCCAGCAGCCAAAGTCGATACGAGCAGTACTTC | CASSQSRYEQYF
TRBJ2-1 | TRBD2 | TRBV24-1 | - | TGTGCCACCAGTTCCGGAGCGGGAGACGCTGATACCCGCTCCTACAATGAGCAGTTCTTC | CATSSGAGDADTRSYNEQFF
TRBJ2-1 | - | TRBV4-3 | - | TGCGCCAGCAGCCAAGCTGGATACAATGAGCAGTTCTTC | CASSQAGYNEQFF
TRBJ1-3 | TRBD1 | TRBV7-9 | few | TGTGCCAGCAGCCGTCAGGGGGCAAATGGAAACACCATATATTTT | CASSRQGANGNTIYF
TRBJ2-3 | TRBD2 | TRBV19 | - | TGTGCCAGTAGTATTAGCGGGAGGGCAGATACGCAGTATTTT | CASSISGRADTQYF
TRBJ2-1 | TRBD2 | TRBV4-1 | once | TGCGCCAGCAGCCAACCCCCCACTAGCGGGAAAAACAATGAGCAGTTCTTC | CASSQPPTSGKNNEQFF
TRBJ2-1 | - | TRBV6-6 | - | TGTGCCAGCAGTTACTCGCGGCTTAGCTCCTACAATGAGCAGTTCTTC | CASSYSRLSSYNEQFF
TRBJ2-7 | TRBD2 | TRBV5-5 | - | TGTGCCAGCAGCTTGACCACTAGCGGGGCTTCCTACGAGCAGTACTTC | CASSLTTSGASYEQYF
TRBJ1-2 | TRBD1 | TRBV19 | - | TGTGCCAGTAGTACCTCCTGGGACAGGGGAGGAGGCTACACCTTC | CASSTSWDRGGGYTF
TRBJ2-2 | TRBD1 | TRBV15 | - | TGTGCCACTGAACCCGGGACAGGGTCTCCCGGGGAGCTGTTTTTT | CATEPGTGSPGELFF
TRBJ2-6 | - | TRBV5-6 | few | TGTGCCAGCAGCTTGAGGCAGCTTTTCTCTGGGGCCAACGTCCTGACTTTC | CASSLRQLFSGANVLTF
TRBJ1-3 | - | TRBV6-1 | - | TGTGCCAGCAGTGATGGGATCTCTGGAAACACCATATATTTT | CASSDGISGNTIYF
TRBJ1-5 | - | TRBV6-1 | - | TGTGCCAGCAGTGAAATTCCGGGCCCGGTTGCGGCCCAGCATTTT | CASSEIPGPVAAQHF
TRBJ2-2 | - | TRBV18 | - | TGTGCCAGCTCACCTGACAGTCCGGGGAACACCGGGGAGCTGTTTTTT | CASSPDSPGNTGELFF
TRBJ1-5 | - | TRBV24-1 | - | TGTGCCACCAGTGTCGACGGGAATCAGCCCCAGCATTTT | CATSVDGNQPQHF
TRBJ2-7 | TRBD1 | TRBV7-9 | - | TGTGCCAGCAGCCGGACAGGGTACGAGCAGTACTTC | CASSRTGYEQYF
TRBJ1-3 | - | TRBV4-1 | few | TGCGCCAGCAGCCAAGTGGGATCTGGAAACACCATATATTTT | CASSQVGSGNTIYF